This T cell receptor beta chain came from a study of blood T cell repertoires in COVID-19. Clones were read by immunoSEQ multiplex PCR, and TCRdb kept only the in-frame ones, dropping some. The table has some 150,000 clones, around nine tenths seen once. This CDR3 is 14 amino acids long. V dropped 4 bases and J dropped 2 bases, with 9 bases sitting between them. From germline, CDR1 is KGHSH and CDR2 LQKENI. The specimen was peripheral blood. This TCR came from a human donor in a cohort sampled during active COVID-19. This chain joins TRBV18 and TRBJ2-4, with a weak D call TRBD1 (6 bases). CDR3 sequence reads: CASSLQGPKNIQYF. In DNA form, the CDR3 reads TGTGCCAGCTCACTACAGGGACCCAAAAACATTCAGTACTTC. The full variable domain, with the rest looked up from reference TRBV18 and TRBJ2-4, is NAGVMQNPRHLVRRRGQEARLRCSPMKGHSHVYWYRQLPEEGLKFMVYLQKENIIDESGMPKERFSAEFPKEGPSILRIQQVVRGDSAAYFCASSLQGPKNIQYFGAGTRLSVL.